This entry concerns a single T cell receptor beta chain. What this receptor recognizes is not known. Base qualities were left out, and no much larger clone turns up one base away. Every donor was a healthy Caucasian. Three pairs of female monozygotic twins, all aged roughly 18 to 29 years, were included in the twin cohort. Peripheral blood mononuclear cells were the source from which RNA for the TCR libraries was isolated. The data derive from a study of identical twins (dated by TCRdb to about 2016). About the investigation overall: To test whether fetal clonotypes persist, the study used deep sequencing on TCR alpha and beta repertoires from monozygotic twins, unrelated adults of various ages, and cord blood. To rule out contamination, the twin experiments were replicated at different times with different library preparation protocols.

V is pruned by 4 bases and J by 7 bases, leaving 16 bases of the junction without a gene match. CDR1 SGHTA and CDR2 FQGNSA were looked up in the germline V gene. Measured from the cysteine to the phenylalanine, the CDR3 is 17 residues long. The only DNA kept is the CDR3, 51 bases in frame from the first base. Results and caveats for the whole study, not just this receptor: Invariant T cells such as MAIT and iNKT could partly confound zero-insertion analyses, although diverse VJ usage argued against such confounding for most clonotypes. Out-of-frame TCR alpha sequences shared between twins showed an excess of low generation-probability sequences compared with coincidental sharing between unrelated individuals. Excess twin sharing in beta out-of-frame sequences was weaker because fewer shared sequences lowered the signal-to-noise ratio. Because the same donors could not be followed over many years, the conclusions relied on cross-sectional statistical analysis. In monozygotic twins, out-of-frame TCR alpha sharing was systematically underestimated by recombination models, although the models agreed with sharing between unrelated individuals. Abundant cord blood beta clonotypes had fewer insertions, young adult naive repertoires showed a similar but weaker trend, and memory repertoires showed no such trend.

The library relied on 5' RACE. Data came from an Illumina HiSeq 2000. A universal primer binding site was added through template switching, and the final cDNA carried a unique molecular identifier so that TCR cDNA molecules could be counted accurately. Specific primers in the conserved constant-segment region were used to synthesize first-strand cDNA for TCR alpha and beta chains. To control for contamination, every cDNA library was double barcoded, receiving both a SMART-Mk sample barcode and Illumina barcodes. Two successive PCR steps introduced TruSeq adapter sequences along with Illumina sample barcodes. The Illumina HiSeq platform was used with custom primers to sequence TCR alpha and beta cDNA libraries. In the paper's pipeline: MiGEC processed the raw reads to extract unique molecular identifiers, while MiXCR was used to determine the CDR3 positions. Recombination models were inferred per individual with the repgenHMM and IGoR tools using an EM algorithm. The analysis of shared clonotypes was done with the tcR package in R, with sharing normalized by the product of cloneset sizes. To study raw recombination free of thymic and clonal selection effects, out-of-frame nonproductive sequences were analyzed. Through fastp at Q25 and MiXCR, TCRdb rebuilt clones from the public reads, retaining in-frame beta chains. A single entry per CDR3 protein holds the most common genes and DNA from its merged rows. TCRdb's processing, not the authors', yielded these V and J calls. Across this sample there are 550,000 to 700,000 distinct CDR3 sequences, with roughly 20% seen only once. The ten largest account for over 4% of the sample.

This sample also appeared in a second study, on T cells expressing NK-cell markers. The second study's authors report: TCR beta-chain repertoires were profiled in sorted CD3+CD56+NKG2C+, CD3+CD56+NKG2C- and CD3+CD56-NKG2C+ T-cell subsets from several donors. Among the eight sequenced donors, only one was HCMV-seronegative, while the other seven were HCMV-seropositive. In several experiments an anti-gammadeltaTCR antibody was added to restrict sorting to alphabetaTCR-expressing T cells. In six donors, the dominant CD3+CD56+NKG2C+ clonotypes were among the top 10 CD8+ clonotypes and accounted for about 1.0-7.5% of CD8+ T cells. Those dominant clonotypes were again the most abundant among CD3+CD56-NKG2C+ cells in four donors, at roughly 25-65%. It remained unclear whether the expanded NKG2C-expressing T cell clones were specific for HCMV antigens. The eight sequenced donors were randomly selected healthy volunteers, three men and five women. To determine HCMV serostatus, a commercial ELISA kit was used to detect HCMV-specific IgG in serum. For six donors, bulk peripheral blood T-cell repertoires were also sequenced from unsorted PBMC. MIGEC handled demultiplexing of the reads and grouping by UMI, while MiTCR was used to assemble and quantify clonotypes. Only TCR cDNA sequences supported by at least two reads were kept to exclude erroneous sequences. Downstream repertoire analysis used the tcR package, and clonotypes were matched across fractions by CDR3 nucleotide sequence plus V segment. Antigen specificity was annotated against VDJdb with VDJmatch, allowing one amino acid substitution in CDR3.

The chain uses TRBV7-2 and TRBJ2-1, with 7 middle bases fitting TRBD2. The clonotype comes from a young woman in good health. Specimen: PBMCs. The sequenced DNA: TGTGCCAGCAGCTCAAGACAACGGGAGGTCGGGAGGAATGAGCAGTTCTTC. The resulting protein is CASSSRQREVGRNEQFF.